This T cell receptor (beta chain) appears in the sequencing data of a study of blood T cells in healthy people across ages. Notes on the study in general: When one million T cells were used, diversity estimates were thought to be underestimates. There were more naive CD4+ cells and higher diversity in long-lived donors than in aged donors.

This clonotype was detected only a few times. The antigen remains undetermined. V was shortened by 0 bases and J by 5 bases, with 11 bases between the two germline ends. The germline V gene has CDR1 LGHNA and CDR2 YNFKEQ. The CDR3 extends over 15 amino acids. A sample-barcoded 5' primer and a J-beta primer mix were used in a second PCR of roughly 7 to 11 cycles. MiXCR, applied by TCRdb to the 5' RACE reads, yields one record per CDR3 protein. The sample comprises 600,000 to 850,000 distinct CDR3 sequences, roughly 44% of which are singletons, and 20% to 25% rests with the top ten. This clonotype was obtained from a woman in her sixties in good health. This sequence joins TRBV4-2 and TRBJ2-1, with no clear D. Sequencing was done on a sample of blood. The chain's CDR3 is CASSQDDTHDNEQFF. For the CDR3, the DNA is TGTGCCAGCAGCCAAGATGACACTCACGACAATGAGCAGTTCTTC.